The next 25 T cell receptor beta chains were all read from a single sample in a study of persistence of HIV-infected CD4 T cells. An overlapping HIV-1 Gag peptide pool stimulated these cells at 0.95 to 1 ug/peptide/mL. Sorted nonresponding memory CD4+ T cells were CD40L-negative, CD69-negative, CD45RO-high. The immunoSEQ assay was version 4, run in survey mode. Repertoires were generated with immunoSEQ multiplex PCR, while TCRdb's copy carries only in-frame clones and drops some. The sample lists about 60,000 clones; under 80% were seen once. Which antigens these TCRs recognize remains unknown. The sequencing here drew on CD4+ T cells sorted from PBMCs after approximately 20-hour stimulation, taken from a patient who received antiretroviral therapy. Receptor source: an adult man with HIV who was CMV-seropositive.

This chain connects TRBV7-9 to TRBJ1-4, with D perhaps TRBD1 (5 bases). Germline CDR1 and CDR2: SEHNR and FQNEAQ (reference sequence). V dropped 5 bases and J dropped 8 bases, with 18 bases sitting between them. CDR3 length: 15 amino acids. This CDR3 reads CASSASGAGEEKLFF. In DNA, the CDR3 is TGTGCCAGCAGCGCCTCCGGGGCCGGGGAGGAAAAACTGTTTTTT.

The table lists this clone with a few counts. The gene calls are TRBV2 and TRBJ2-7; weak D call: TRBD2 (5 bases). The germline V gene encodes CDR1 SNHLY and CDR2 FYNNEI. Deletions cut 7 bases from V and 3 bases from J, with 16 bases between. The CDR3 has 14 residues. The CDR3 DNA follows: TGTGCCAGCAAACTCGGTCGGGGAATCTACGAGCAGTACTTC. Translation gives CASKLGRGIYEQYF.

The chain combines TRBV10-3 with TRBJ2-3; no clear D gene. CDR1 and CDR2 (germline): ENHRY, SYGVKD. The V gene lost 3 bases and the J gene lost 2 bases, with 3 bases spanning the gap. The CDR3 loop spans 12 amino acids. CDR3 bases: TGTGCCATCAGTGACTACACAGATACGCAGTATTTT. Translated: CAISDYTDTQYF.

The chain joins TRBV3-1 (or the pseudogene TRBV3-2) to TRBJ1-1; 8 nucleotides line up with TRBD1. CDR3 length: 15 residues. V lost 1 base, J lost 1 base, and 2 bases stayed unmatched. CDR1 is LGHDT and CDR2 is YNNKEL in the germline V gene (reference sequence). The chain's CDR3 is CASSQGGQGNTEAFF. In nucleotides, the CDR3 is TGTGCCAGCAGCCAAGGAGGACAGGGGAACACTGAAGCTTTCTTT.

This clone has more than one count but fewer than ten. The V call is TRBV6-5, the J call TRBJ1-6; 8 bases map to TRBD1. Germline V gives CDR1 MNHEY, CDR2 SVGAGI. V lost 8 bases and J lost 10; bases outside the gene matches: 4. The CDR3 has 12 amino acids. In nucleotides, the CDR3 is TGTGCCAGCGGACAGGGAAAATCACCCCTCCACTTT. It yields the protein CASGQGKSPLHF.

V usage is TRBV11-2 and J usage is TRBJ1-5, with D tentatively TRBD1 (5 bases). V gave up 5 bases and J gave up 5 bases, with 28 bases separating them. The CDR3 runs to 19 residues. Per the germline V gene, CDR1 is SGHAT and CDR2 is FQNNGV. The CDR3 loop reads CASSQFPLSGRGRHQPQHF. CDR3 nucleotide sequence: TGTGCCAGCAGCCAATTCCCCTTATCAGGTCGGGGACGCCATCAGCCCCAGCATTTT.

The chain has TRBV2 and TRBJ1-5; a weak D match, TRBD1 (5 bases). CDR1 and CDR2 (germline): SNHLY, FYNNEI. V dropped 5 bases and J dropped 3 bases, with 14 bases sitting between them. The CDR3 is 15 residues long. The CDR3 is CASSPRRGDNQPQHF. The CDR3, as DNA: TGTGCCAGCAGTCCCCGTCGAGGGGACAATCAGCCCCAGCATTTT.

The V gene is TRBV18, the J gene TRBJ2-7, with 9 bases that match TRBD2. The J segment lost 0 bases and the V segment lost 1 base, leaving 4 bases of the junction unmatched. There are 16 residues in the CDR3. Germline loops: CDR1 KGHSH, CDR2 LQKENI. The CDR3 loop is CASSPRGAGGSYEQYF. The CDR3 coding sequence is TGTGCCAGCTCACCACGTGGAGCGGGGGGCTCCTACGAGCAGTACTTC.

This clone was detected only once. For the CDR3, the DNA is TGTGCCATCAGCCTTGACAGAGACCATAGCAATCAGCCCCAGCATTTT. Translated: CAISLDRDHSNQPQHF. The genes are TRBV10-3 and TRBJ1-5, with TRBD1 as a possible D gene (5 bases). V was shortened by 6 bases and J by 0 bases, with 15 bases between the two germline ends. CDR3 length: 16 residues. Germline assignment: CDR1 ENHRY and CDR2 SYGVKD.

The chain carries TRBV7-9 and TRBJ1-2; D remains ambiguous. V was clipped by 3 bases and J by 8 bases, with 16 bases between them. The CDR3 loop spans 14 amino acids. The germline V gene encodes CDR1 SEHNR and CDR2 FQNEAQ (reference sequence). The CDR3 protein is CASSFYEGIEGYTF. CDR3 bases: TGTGCCAGCAGCTTTTACGAAGGAATAGAGGGCTACACCTTC.

This clone was observed a handful of times. Here the CDR3 DNA reads TGTGCCAGCGTCGAGGTACCCTCAAGCACAGATACGCAGTATTTT. Its protein is CASVEVPSSTDTQYF. The chain employs TRBV2 and TRBJ2-3, with D unclear. The germline CDR1 and CDR2 sequences are SNHLY and FYNNEI. This CDR3 has 15 residues. Trimming left V 8 bases short and J 0 bases short, with 15 bases between.

The chain combines TRBV19 with TRBJ1-4, with D tentatively TRBD1 (6 bases). In germline, CDR1 is LNHDA, CDR2 SQIVND (reference sequence). Trimming stripped 9 bases from V and 7 bases from J, with 18 bases between. The length of the CDR3 is 14 residues. The CDR3 is CASHAFRGSEKLFF. DNA for the CDR3: TGTGCCAGCCACGCCTTCAGGGGAAGTGAAAAACTGTTTTTT.

V usage is TRBV19 and J usage is TRBJ2-7; 8 nucleotides align to TRBD1. The CDR3 consists of 14 residues. V lost 10 bases and J lost 0; bases outside the gene matches: 8. In germline, CDR1 is LNHDA, CDR2 SQIVND (reference sequence). DNA of the CDR3: TGTGCCACGAAGGACAGGGCCAGCTCCTACGAGCAGTACTTC. Translating gives CATKDRASSYEQYF.

This chain links TRBV4-1 with TRBJ1-6; tentatively, D is TRBD1 (5 bases). Trimming removed 3 bases from V and 6 bases from J, with 15 bases in between. The CDR3 spans 16 residues. Looked up from germline, CDR1 is MGHRA and CDR2 is YSYEKL. CDR3 loop: CASSQGTQGTNSPLHF. The CDR3 nucleotides read TGCGCCAGCAGCCAGGGGACTCAAGGAACTAATTCACCCCTCCACTTT.

V and J are TRBV27 and TRBJ1-1; a possible D gene is TRBD1 (6 bases). The CDR3 is 15 residues long. Germline CDR1 is MNHEY and CDR2 is SMNVEV (reference sequence). Trimming took 2 bases from V and 3 from J, leaving 13 bases between them. CDR3 residues: CASSLRPGEDTEAFF. The CDR3 DNA reads as TGTGCCAGCAGTTTACGGCCAGGGGAGGACACTGAAGCTTTCTTT.

The gene calls are TRBV18 and TRBJ1-1; D possibly corresponds to TRBD1 (6 bases). V lost 8 bases and J lost 5, with 18 bases in between. The CDR3 sequence is 14 residues long. In germline, CDR1 is KGHSH, CDR2 LQKENI. The CDR3 bases are TGTGCCAGCGCGATAACAGGGTACGGGACTGAAGCTTTCTTT. Translating gives CASAITGYGTEAFF.

This chain links TRBV7-8 with TRBJ1-3; 7 nucleotides agree with TRBD1. CDR3 length: 17 residues. V lost 7 bases to trimming and J lost 3 bases; unmatched junction nucleotides: 15. CDR1 and CDR2 (germline): SGHVS, FQNEAQ. In DNA form, the CDR3 reads TGTGCCAGCACGTCCAGGGGGGGTCCCAGAGGTGGAAACACCATATATTTT. Protein: CASTSRGGPRGGNTIYF.

DNA of the CDR3: TGTGCCAGCGGACCGGGACAGCGGGGATCCTACGAGCAGTACTTC. It encodes CASGPGQRGSYEQYF. The chain employs TRBV6-5 and TRBJ2-7, with D tentatively TRBD1 or TRBD2 (7 bases each). Germline V lookup: CDR1 MNHEY, CDR2 SVGAGI. Trimming cost V 8 bases and J 1 base, with 18 bases left between them. The CDR3 has 15 amino acids.

The chain has TRBV2 and TRBJ1-1, with TRBD1 matching 8 bases. V lost 5 bases to trimming and J lost 4 bases; unmatched junction nucleotides: 6. Per the germline V gene, CDR1 is SNHLY and CDR2 is FYNNEI. This CDR3 region has 14 residues. Here the CDR3 reads CASSLTGESTEAFF. CDR3 sequence (DNA): TGTGCCAGCAGTCTGACAGGGGAAAGCACTGAAGCTTTCTTT.

This chain joins TRBV29-1 and TRBJ2-3; 7 nucleotides align to TRBD1. Trimming removed 6 bases from V and 0 bases from J; junction bases left unmatched: 6. CDR3 size: 14 residues. Germline CDR1 reads SQVTM; CDR2 reads ANQGSEA. CDR3 amino acids: CSVGQQGSTDTQYF. In DNA form, the CDR3 reads TGCAGCGTCGGGCAACAGGGGAGCACAGATACGCAGTATTTT.

On this clone: Germline and junction disagree at one end, which may indicate a read error. This chain connects TRBV20-1 to TRBJ2-5; 7 bases are shared with TRBD1. Germline V gene lookup returns CDR1 DFQATT and CDR2 SNEGSKA (reference sequence). This CDR3 is 10 amino acids long. This CDR3 reads CTTGKETQYF. For the CDR3, the DNA is TGTACGACAGGGAAGGAGACCCAGTACTTC.

V usage is TRBV5-6 and J usage is TRBJ2-7; D possibly corresponds to TRBD2 (5 bases). Trimming shortened V by 0 bases and J by 7 bases, and 14 bases separated the two germline ends. The germline V gene has CDR1 SGHDT and CDR2 YYEEEE. The CDR3 extends over 14 amino acids. This chain's CDR3 is CASSLGQGGLEQYF. The DNA of the CDR3 is TGTGCCAGCAGCTTGGGACAAGGAGGCCTGGAGCAGTACTTC. Together with reference TRBV5-6 and TRBJ2-7, the CDR3 gives the full variable domain: DAGVTQSPTHLIKTRGQQVTLRCSPKSGHDTVSWYQQALGQGPQFIFQYYEEEERQRGNFPDRFSGHQFPNYSSELNVNALLLGDSALYLCASSLGQGGLEQYFGPGTRLTVT.

V usage is TRBV15 and J usage is TRBJ2-3; 11 positions match TRBD2. From germline, CDR1 is LNHNV and CDR2 YYDKDF (reference sequence). CDR3 length: 15 amino acids. V lost 6 bases to trimming and J lost 1 base; unmatched junction nucleotides: 3. This CDR3 reads CATRLLAGGTDTQYF. As DNA, the CDR3 is TGTGCCACCAGGCTACTAGCGGGGGGCACAGATACGCAGTATTTT.

This chain uses TRBV19 with TRBJ1-4, with a possible D match to TRBD1 (6 bases). Germline CDR1 reads LNHDA; CDR2 reads SQIVND (reference sequence). This CDR3 has 15 residues. Trimming pared 3 bases from V and 2 bases from J, leaving 10 bases between. This chain's CDR3 is CASSIVGATNEKLFF. The CDR3 DNA sequence: TGTGCCAGTAGTATCGTGGGGGCGACTAATGAAAAACTGTTTTTT.

In its sample, this clone was seen a few times. The V call is TRBV4-1, the J call TRBJ1-4, with 7 bases aligning to TRBD1. Per the germline V gene, CDR1 is MGHRA and CDR2 is YSYEKL. The V and J ends lost 0 bases and 7 bases, in that order; junction bases with no gene match: 5. CDR3 length: 15 residues. CDR3 sequence (DNA): TGCGCCAGCAGCCAAGATAACAGGGGAGCTGAAAAACTGTTTTTT. It encodes CASSQDNRGAEKLFF.